The present entry profiles one T cell receptor beta chain with its context. The entry originates in a study of control samples from healthy donors and cancer patients. The assay was immunoSEQ multiplex PCR, and TCRdb's table has in-frame clones only and misses some. The data contain 200,000 or so clones, about 95% of them singletons. The CDR3 consists of 15 residues. CDR1 SGHTA and CDR2 FQGNSA come from the germline V gene. Trimming removed 5 bases at V and 4 bases at J, with 16 bases between. Sequencing was done on a sample of blood. The clonotype was recovered from a man aged 50 to 60 in good health. The chain recombines TRBV7-2 with TRBJ2-3, with D unresolved. The CDR3 bases are TGTGCCAGCAGCGCCCGGTCACGAAGGTCAGATACGCAGTATTTT. It codes for CASSARSRRSDTQYF.